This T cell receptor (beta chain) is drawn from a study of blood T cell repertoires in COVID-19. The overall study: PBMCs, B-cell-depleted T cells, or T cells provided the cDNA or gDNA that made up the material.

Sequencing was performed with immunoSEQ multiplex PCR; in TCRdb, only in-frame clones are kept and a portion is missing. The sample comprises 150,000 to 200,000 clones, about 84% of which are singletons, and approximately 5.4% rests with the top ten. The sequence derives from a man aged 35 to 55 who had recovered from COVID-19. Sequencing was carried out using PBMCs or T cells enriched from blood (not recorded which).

DNA of the CDR3: TGTGCCAGCAGCCCTCCCTTCAATGAGCAGTTCTTC. It specifies CASSPPFNEQFF. The genes are TRBV7-9 and TRBJ2-1; unclear D gene. CDR1 is SEHNR, CDR2 FQNEAQ, per germline (reference sequence). The CDR3 totals 12 residues. V lost 5 bases to trimming and J lost 6 bases, with 8 bases between them.